The 16 T cell receptor beta chains below come from one sample, sequenced in a study of cytomegalovirus exposure and HLA in healthy donors. PCR used 60 Vbeta primers and 13 Jbeta primers. The method was immunoSEQ multiplex PCR; TCRdb's version includes in-frame clones alone and lacks a portion of them. The data show 35,000 to 50,000 clones, with roughly 80% seen just once and 2.7% held by the top ten. The sample comprised PBMCs. These receptors all come from a man between 45 and 60 years old in good health and CMV-seronegative.

The chain employs TRBV19 and TRBJ1-1, with 9 bases lining up with TRBD1. V shed 5 bases and J 1 base; nucleotides not matched to a gene: 2. The CDR3 sequence is 14 residues long. Germline CDR1 is LNHDA and CDR2 is SQIVND (reference sequence). CDR3 nucleotides: TGTGCCAGTAGTGTGGGACAGGGGAACACTGAAGCTTTCTTT. It is translated as CASSVGQGNTEAFF. Full variable domain (missing parts from reference TRBV19 and TRBJ1-1): DGGITQSPKYLFRKEGQNVTLSCEQNLNHDAMYWYRQDPGQGLRLIYYSQIVNDFQKGDIAEGYSVSREKKESFPLTVTSAQKNPTAFYLCASSVGQGNTEAFFGQGTRLTVV.

The V and J genes are TRBV7-3 and TRBJ2-1; TRBD2 agrees at 8 bases. Unmatched junction bases numbered 11, after V lost 5 bases and J lost 8 bases. Per germline, CDR1 SGHTA and CDR2 FQGTGA. The CDR3 spans 15 residues. Here the CDR3 reads CASSPNTGGFDEQFF. CDR3 DNA sequence: TGTGCCAGCAGCCCTAATACGGGAGGGTTCGATGAGCAGTTCTTC.

V and J are TRBV28 and TRBJ1-1; no definite D call. The CDR3 contains 14 residues. V was cut by 2 bases and J by 4 bases, with 11 bases left in between. CDR1 and CDR2 from the germline V gene are MDHEN and SYDVKM. Here the CDR3 DNA reads TGTGCCAGCAGTTTAGGGTCACGGAGCACTGAAGCTTTCTTT. The encoded protein is CASSLGSRSTEAFF.

This clone was counted a few times. The rearrangement uses TRBV11-3 and TRBJ2-5; TRBD1 matches 8 bases. V shed 5 bases and J 5 bases; nucleotides not matched to a gene: 10. The CDR3 extends over 15 amino acids. The germline V gene has CDR1 SGHNT and CDR2 YENEEA. The CDR3 protein is CASSQGQGSPETQYF. CDR3 nucleotides: TGTGCCAGCAGCCAAGGACAGGGCTCTCCCGAGACCCAGTACTTC.

CDR3 bases: TGTGCCAGCAGCGTTGACAGGCCATGGGGTGGCTACACCTTC. The encoded protein is CASSVDRPWGGYTF. The chain is built from TRBV5-4 and TRBJ1-2; a possible D gene is TRBD1 (6 bases). CDR3 size: 14 residues. Germline V gene sequence: CDR1 SGHNT, CDR2 YYREEE (reference sequence). Deletions cut 4 bases from V and 7 bases from J, with 17 bases between.

The CDR3 DNA is TGTGCCAGTAGTATAGCTTGGCTAGCGGACTACAATGAGCAGTTCTTC. Protein: CASSIAWLADYNEQFF. The V and J genes are TRBV19 and TRBJ2-1, with 7 bases identical to TRBD2. The trim removed 1 base at V and 3 bases at J, leaving 6 bases unmatched. This CDR3 comprises 16 residues. Germline V gives CDR1 LNHDA, CDR2 SQIVND (reference sequence).

The chain uses TRBV5-6 and TRBJ1-1, with 8 bases identical to TRBD1. Per the germline V gene, CDR1 is SGHDT and CDR2 is YYEEEE. This CDR3 comprises 16 residues. V was pared by 4 bases and J by 4 bases, with 12 bases of the junction left unmatched. This chain's CDR3 is CASSPVTQGAVTEAFF. As DNA, the CDR3 is TGTGCCAGCAGCCCTGTAACCCAGGGGGCGGTCACTGAAGCTTTCTTT.

This clone was seen a few times. The chain carries TRBV13 and TRBJ2-1, with D tentatively TRBD2 (6 bases). Germline CDR1 reads PRHDT; CDR2 reads FYEKMQ (reference sequence). V was clipped by 4 bases and J by 0 bases, with 13 bases between them. The CDR3 runs 16 residues. This CDR3 is CASSSIAASSYNEQFF. The CDR3 nucleotides read TGTGCCAGCAGCTCAATAGCGGCGAGCTCCTACAATGAGCAGTTCTTC.

J is TRBJ2-3 and V is TRBV10-3; 7 nucleotides match TRBD2. With 3 bases clipped from V and 4 bases from J, the junction kept 7 bases outside the gene matches. This CDR3 comprises 15 residues. Germline V CDR1 and CDR2: ENHRY, SYGVKD. The CDR3 DNA sequence: TGTGCCATCAGTGATCGATCTAGCGGCTCAGATACGCAGTATTTT. Translated, it gives CAISDRSSGSDTQYF.

J is TRBJ1-4 and V is TRBV28; D possibly corresponds to TRBD1 (5 bases). In germline, CDR1 is MDHEN, CDR2 SYDVKM. Between the trimmed V and J ends, which lost 7 bases and 8 bases, there was a span of 17 bases. CDR3 length: 14 amino acids. CDR3: CASTPGGAGEKLFF. The CDR3 DNA reads TGTGCCAGCACTCCTGGAGGGGCTGGCGAAAAACTGTTTTTT.

V usage is TRBV9 and J usage is TRBJ2-7; D perhaps matches TRBD2 (5 bases). The CDR3 sequence is 13 residues long. V dropped 3 bases and J dropped 0 bases, with 7 bases sitting between them. The germline V gene has CDR1 SGDLS and CDR2 YYNGEE. Here the CDR3 reads CASSAGSSYEQYF. CDR3 sequence (DNA): TGTGCCAGCAGCGCGGGGAGCTCCTACGAGCAGTACTTC.

This clone was detected a few times. The gene calls are TRBV7-6 and TRBJ2-5, with 14 bases fitting TRBD2. This CDR3 comprises 18 residues. Germline V gene sequence: CDR1 SGHVS, CDR2 FNYEAQ. The V and J ends lost 5 bases and 0 bases, in that order; junction bases with no gene match: 8. In nucleotides, the CDR3 is TGTGCCAGCAGCCCTGGGACTAGCGGGGGAAGAGACCAAGAGACCCAGTACTTC. Protein sequence: CASSPGTSGGRDQETQYF.

This clone was counted a single time. The chain has TRBV6-5 and TRBJ1-2; perhaps TRBD1 as D (5 bases). The CDR3 consists of 13 residues. V gave up 9 bases and J gave up 4 bases, with 15 bases separating them. Per germline, CDR1 MNHEY and CDR2 SVGAGI. CDR3 DNA sequence: TGTGCCAGTTGGGGCCAGGCTAGCTATGGCTACACCTTC. Protein product: CASWGQASYGYTF.

This clone was recorded a few times. The chain couples TRBV11-2 to TRBJ2-7; no firm D call. V shed 1 base and J shed 3 bases, with 4 bases lying between them. Germline lookup yields CDR1 SGHAT and CDR2 FQNNGV. The CDR3 is 12 residues long. CDR3 sequence (DNA): TGTGCCAGCAGCTTAGCGGGCTACGAGCAGTACTTC. Its protein is CASSLAGYEQYF.

V usage is TRBV7-2 and J usage is TRBJ2-5; D unresolved. Trimming removed 2 bases from V and 1 base from J, with 5 bases in between. Germline V CDR1 and CDR2: SGHTA, FQGNSA. This CDR3 is built from 13 residues. The CDR3 DNA is TGTGCCAGCAGCTTAATCTCCCAAGAGACCCAGTACTTC. Translated, it gives CASSLISQETQYF.

This clone was observed once. The chain recombines TRBV18 with TRBJ1-4, with a weak D call TRBD1 (5 bases). Trimming stripped 3 bases from V and 8 bases from J, with 13 bases between. The CDR3 length is 14 residues. Germline V gene sequence: CDR1 KGHSH, CDR2 LQKENI. CDR3 in DNA: TGTGCCAGCTCACCGACAGTCTTAAAGGAAAAACTGTTTTTT. Amino acids: CASSPTVLKEKLFF.